This T cell receptor beta chain was identified in a study of blood T cell repertoires in COVID-19. Across the study: The United States, Italy and Spain supplied acute and convalescent COVID-19 samples. Sources were T cells, B-cell-depleted T cells, or PBMCs; the material itself was cDNA or gDNA.

The V gene end was trimmed by 4 bases and the J gene end by 10 bases; junction bases not matched to a gene: 12. CDR3 size: 14 residues. The germline V gene has CDR1 SGHRS and CDR2 YFSETQ. TCRdb's table, derived via immunoSEQ multiplex PCR, lists solely in-frame clones and lacks some. Of 250,000 to 300,000 clones in the sample, nearly 90% are singletons; the top ten hold roughly 11%. The chain has TRBV5-1 and TRBJ1-1, with 8 bases matching TRBD1. This clonotype was obtained from a woman aged 25 to 45 with COVID-19, enrolled during active disease. Sequencing input: peripheral blood. The DNA of the CDR3 is TGCGCCAGCAGCCCCCCGTCGACAGGGGCGCGAGCTTTCTTT. This gives the protein CASSPPSTGARAFF.